Described below is a single T cell receptor beta chain sequence and its context. This clone was found a few times. There is no known antigen for this receptor. The record has no base qualities; no much larger clone is one base away. The data originate from a study of beta chain features in type 1 diabetes (dated by TCRdb to 2017 to 2018). As for the study more broadly: Mean age, gender distribution, total cell number and subset yield did not differ between patients and healthy donors. A total of about 110 million sorted cells were examined across all samples, and the number of cells per subset was strongly correlated with RNA yield. The study compared TCRB repertoires of sorted circulating CD4+ T cell subsets between recently diagnosed type 1 diabetes patients and matched healthy donors. Naive and central memory subsets were obtained from all 30 or so donors, but regulatory and stem cell-like memory subsets were isolated from only 8 patients and roughly 8 healthy donors.

From each donor, a single peripheral blood sample of approximately 0.11 L on average was drawn into heparinised tubes. Using a panel that included CD45RO, CCR7, CD25, CD127, CD95 and CD27, naive, central memory, regulatory and stem cell-like memory CD4+ T cells were sorted on a BD FACSAria II. A purity above 95% was achieved for all sorted populations. PBMCs were separated immediately by Lymphoprep density gradient centrifugation and were stained directly, without being cultured. Samples were stained and sorted in pairs, with one healthy donor and one patient per experiment, so that batch effects were minimized. The CDR3 runs 13 residues from the cysteine to the phenylalanine. The kept DNA is CDR3 alone, 39 bases in frame from the first base. The germline V gene specifies SGHDN as CDR1 and FVKESK as CDR2. V is cut by 0 bases and J by 6 bases, and the space between the germline ends is 9 bases. The entire amount of isolated RNA was reverse transcribed using the High Capacity cDNA Reverse Transcription Kit, so the sequenced TCRB transcripts were expressed ones. Deep immunoSEQ sequencing was performed on naive, central memory and regulatory T cell samples, with an average of roughly 3.3 million total reads per sample. After sorted cells were lysed in RLT buffer, RNA was extracted with DNase-treated RNeasy Micro or Mini kits, with the choice depending on cell number. Each cell subset was processed on its own to prevent cross-contamination, while patient and healthy donor samples were processed together. TCRB sequences were amplified from cDNA with the immunoSEQ multiplex PCR, producing 87-bp fragments spanning the CDR3 region. The amplicons were sequenced using the Illumina HiSeq platform. In the paper's pipeline: PCR bias was corrected computationally using synthetic template baselines, and reads within Hamming distance 2 were collapsed, with unmergeable singletons discarded. Reads were aligned to IMGT to assign V, D and J genes, CDR3 length, and insertions or deletions at six rearrangement sites. Within each subset, clonotype counts were normalized to sorted cell number, after which true diversity and Gini coefficients were computed with the tcR R package. Repertoire sharing was quantified using the overlap coefficient calculated on TCRB nucleotide sequences. Out-of-frame TCRB sequences from naive cells were analyzed to stand in for the pre-selection repertoire. TCRdb retrieved this table from immuneACCESS and kept in-frame rearrangements only. Not all clones are present; in checked studies, unresolved V genes account for under half, and no reason is known for the remainder. D and trimming were read from the DNA, whereas the V and J calls and clone size are those reported in that table. The sample records over 350,000 clones, approximately 15% of which are singletons. The leading ten clones occupy under 0.02% of the sample.

Points the paper makes about the study in general: Because cDNA was sequenced instead of genomic DNA, highly expressing activated cells could be over-represented, though the groups showed no difference in activation or CD3 levels. At VDJ recombination sites, patients with type 1 diabetes made fewer insertions and deleted more nucleotides, a pattern implying thymic rearrangement abnormalities. HLA sub-analyses involved small numbers of individuals, so any influence of HLA type on TCRB rearrangement remained unresolved. Shorter templates might be favored by PCR, yet because patient and control samples were amplified and corrected together, any such skew would affect both groups equally. The naive, central memory and regulatory TCRB repertoires appeared to resemble one another more closely among patients than among healthy donors. Type 1 diabetes patients showed a moderate but significant shortening of TCRB CDR3 length in all four CD4+ subsets.

What was sequenced was naive CD4+ T cells from blood. According to the study, the label for this sample's cell subset or site signals: true naive CD4+ T cells. The chain couples TRBV14 to TRBJ2-7, with the D gene not clear enough to name. This clonotype was sampled from a woman aged 18-29 years in good health. The CDR3 reads CASSQDRRSEQYF. The DNA reads as follows: TGTGCCAGCAGCCAAGATCGTCGGAGCGAGCAGTACTTC.